Listed below are T cell receptor beta chains from one sample, sequenced in a study of blood T cell repertoires in COVID-19. Method: immunoSEQ multiplex PCR; TCRdb's copy keeps in-frame clones and lacks some. The table has approximately 190,000 clones, 88% seen once; the top ten hold approximately 5.5%. The specimen was peripheral blood. The receptors shown here come from a man aged 40-50 years with active or convalescent COVID-19. CDR3s include the opening cysteine and the closing phenylalanine or tryptophan. The D gene is left open where the match is weak. Expanded clones get a size class; other rows say once, few or many, or leave the size out.

v_call	cdr3_length	d_call	j_call	clone_size	cdr3_nt	cdr3_aa
TRBV6-6	16	NA	TRBJ2-5	NA	TGTGCCAGCAGTTACGGCGGCCGCGGAGCACAAGAGACCCAGTACTTC	CASSYGGRGAQETQYF
TRBV28	14	NA	TRBJ2-7	NA	TGTGCCAGCAGTTTTTTGGCGATTCGGGCCGGGGAGTACTTC	CASSFLAIRAGEYF
TRBV28	11	NA	TRBJ2-1	once	TGTGCCAGCGCGGAGCGCAATGAGCAGTTCTTC	CASAERNEQFF
TRBV29-1	14	NA	TRBJ2-1	NA	TGCAGCGTTGAGGGCGGGGTGTCCTACAATGAGCAGTTCTTC	CSVEGGVSYNEQFF
TRBV4-3	15	NA	TRBJ1-1	once	TGCGCCAGCAGCCCAACCCCCGGGATGGCCACTGAAGCTTTCTTT	CASSPTPGMATEAFF
TRBV2	15	TRBD1	TRBJ2-3	NA	TGTGCCAGCAGTGAAAGGACAGGGGGCACAGATACGCAGTATTTT	CASSERTGGTDTQYF
TRBV3-1/TRBV3-2	16	NA	TRBJ2-1	NA	TGTGCCAGCAGCCAAAGAGGATTAAGCTCCTACAATGAGCAGTTCTTC	CASSQRGLSSYNEQFF
TRBV28	18	NA	TRBJ2-1	NA	TGTGCCAGCAGTCCTTTCCGACGTGGGCCGAGCTCCTACAATGAGCAGTTCTTC	CASSPFRRGPSSYNEQFF
TRBV28	17	NA	TRBJ2-4	NA	TGTGCCAGCAGTTTGGGCAGGCTCCGTGTTGGCAAAAACATTCAGTACTTC	CASSLGRLRVGKNIQYF
TRBV6-2/TRBV6-3	13	NA	TRBJ2-7	NA	TGTGCCAGCAGCACCAGGAACTCCTACGAGCAGTACTTC	CASSTRNSYEQYF
TRBV5-1	17	NA	TRBJ2-7	once	TGCGCCAGCAGCTTGCGTGGGGGGGGGCTCCCGACTGACGAGCAGTACTTC	CASSLRGGGLPTDEQYF
TRBV5-5	13	NA	TRBJ1-1	NA	TGTGCCAGCCGGACCGGGAAGGGCACTGAAGCTTTCTTT	CASRTGKGTEAFF
TRBV11-3	14	NA	TRBJ1-1	NA	TGTGCCAGCAGTCCCGGGACACCGAACACTGAAGCTTTCTTT	CASSPGTPNTEAFF
TRBV7-9	19	NA	TRBJ1-1	NA	TGTGCCAGCAGCCCCCACTGGGGGCTCGAGAGTGGTTTGAACACTGAAGCTTTCTTT	CASSPHWGLESGLNTEAFF
TRBV5-6	13	NA	TRBJ1-3	NA	TGTGCCAGCAGCTTGGGAGGGATTAACACCATATATTTT	CASSLGGINTIYF
TRBV27	15	TRBD2	TRBJ2-7	NA	TGTGCCAGCAGTCCTCTAGCGGGAGGGCCTAAAGAGCAGTACTTC	CASSPLAGGPKEQYF
TRBV24-1	13	TRBD2	TRBJ2-7	NA	TGTGCCACCCCTAGCGGGAGTAGCGACGAGCAGTACTTC	CATPSGSSDEQYF
TRBV10-3	17	TRBD1	TRBJ1-3	NA	TGTGCCATCAGTGAGTCGAGGGACAGGGGCTCTGGAAACACCATATATTTT	CAISESRDRGSGNTIYF
TRBV29-1	14	NA	TRBJ1-1	NA	TGCAGCGTCCACTGGGACACCCCGAACACTGAAGCTTTCTTT	CSVHWDTPNTEAFF
TRBV27	16	NA	TRBJ1-1	NA	TGTGCCAGCAGCAACGGACCGGGGTCGATCGGATCTGAAGCTTTCTTT	CASSNGPGSIGSEAFF
TRBV6-2/TRBV6-3	15	TRBD2	TRBJ2-7	NA	TGTGCCAGCAGTCGGACTAGCGGGAGGTTGATCGAGCAGTACTTC	CASSRTSGRLIEQYF
TRBV28	13	NA	TRBJ2-7	NA	TGTGCCAGCAGTTCGGGAACTTCCTACGAGCAGTACTTC	CASSSGTSYEQYF
TRBV11-2	15	TRBD2	TRBJ2-3	NA	TGTGCCAGCAGCTTAGTGGGCGGGGGGGTCGATACGCAGTATTTT	CASSLVGGGVDTQYF
TRBV19	13	NA	TRBJ1-1	NA	TGTGCCAGTACTTCGCCGACGACAGTTGAAGCTTTCTTT	CASTSPTTVEAFF
TRBV30	12	NA	TRBJ1-2	NA	TGTGCCTGTAACAGGGAGAGGGAAGGCTACACCTTC	CACNREREGYTF
TRBV9	18	TRBD1	TRBJ1-2	NA	TGTGCCAGCAGCGCCTCCTTGGACAGGGGGCTGAAAAACTATGGCTACACCTTC	CASSASLDRGLKNYGYTF
TRBV5-5	19	NA	TRBJ1-6	NA	TGTGCCAGCAGCTTGGACTCATCGATTTACGACTCCTATAATTCACCCCTCCACTTT	CASSLDSSIYDSYNSPLHF
TRBV19	14	NA	TRBJ2-7	NA	TGTGCCAGTAGTATAGCGGAGGGCCCCTACGAGCAGTACTTC	CASSIAEGPYEQYF
TRBV4-1	15	TRBD1	TRBJ1-2	few	TGCGCCAGCAGCCCCCAGACAGGGAATTTCTATGGCTACACCTTC	CASSPQTGNFYGYTF
TRBV30	14	NA	TRBJ1-1	NA	TGTGCCTGGAGGTTACAGCCCTTGAACACTGAAGCTTTCTTT	CAWRLQPLNTEAFF
TRBV21-1	13	NA	TRBJ2-7	NA	TGTGCCACCCTATACAGGGATAGCTACGAGCAGTACTTC	CATLYRDSYEQYF
TRBV18	16	TRBD1	TRBJ2-7	NA	TGTGCCAGCTCACGGGAGACAGGGGTTGGGTCCTACGAGCAGTACTTC	CASSRETGVGSYEQYF
TRBV7-2	18	TRBD1	TRBJ1-1	once	TGTGCCAGCAGCTTATGGGGGATTACAGGGGCCCGGGGGACTGAAGCTTTCTTT	CASSLWGITGARGTEAFF
TRBV20-1	14	TRBD2	TRBJ2-7	NA	TGCAGTGCTAGTGCTAGCGGGAGTTTTTACGAGCAGTACTTC	CSASASGSFYEQYF
TRBV6-5	13	NA	TRBJ1-1	NA	TGTGCCAGCAGTATACCAGGGGAATCTGAAGCTTTCTTT	CASSIPGESEAFF
TRBV27	15	TRBD1	TRBJ1-6	NA	TGTGCCAGCAGTACTAAACCGGGACAGAATTCACCCCTCCACTTT	CASSTKPGQNSPLHF
TRBV28	12	NA	TRBJ2-7	NA	TGTGCCAGCACCGCCTCCAGCTACGAGCAGTACTTC	CASTASSYEQYF
TRBV7-2	15	NA	TRBJ1-1	NA	TGTGCCAGCAGCCGTTCGGCAGGCCTGAACACTGAAGCTTTCTTT	CASSRSAGLNTEAFF
TRBV24-1	15	TRBD1	TRBJ2-7	NA	TGTGCCACCAGTGATTTCCGGGACAGACGGGGCGAGCAGTACTTC	CATSDFRDRRGEQYF
TRBV10-3	16	TRBD2	TRBJ2-1	NA	TGTGCCATCAGTGACTCCCTAGCGGGGGGTTGGAATGAGCAGTTCTTC	CAISDSLAGGWNEQFF
TRBV27	12	NA	TRBJ1-2	NA	TGTGCCAGCAGCCCATCTAACTATGGCTACACCTTC	CASSPSNYGYTF
TRBV4-2	17	TRBD2	TRBJ2-7	NA	TGTGCCAGCAGCCAAGAGAGTAGCGGGGGGCCCGACTACGAGCAGTACTTC	CASSQESSGGPDYEQYF
TRBV9	17	NA	TRBJ1-3	NA	TGTGCCAGCAGCGCCCAGGACAGTCCCACGGTTGGAAACACCATATATTTT	CASSAQDSPTVGNTIYF
TRBV6-5	15	TRBD1	TRBJ1-2	NA	TGTGCCAGCAGTTACCAGGGACAGGGGAGGGATGGCTACACCTTC	CASSYQGQGRDGYTF
TRBV3-1/TRBV3-2	17	NA	TRBJ1-3	NA	TGTGCCAGCAGCCGCCCGGAATGGGGGGTCTCTGGAAACACCATATATTTT	CASSRPEWGVSGNTIYF
TRBV6-4	16	TRBD1	TRBJ2-1	NA	TGTGCCAGCAGCCCAGACGGGATAAGGGGGCGGCATGAGCAGTTCTTC	CASSPDGIRGRHEQFF
TRBV5-1	16	NA	TRBJ1-1	NA	TGCGCCAGCAGCTTAATATCAGGGGCGGTGAACACTGAAGCTTTCTTT	CASSLISGAVNTEAFF